These 17 T cell receptor beta chains were sequenced from one sample in a study of blood T cells in healthy people across ages. Then a second PCR, running roughly 6 to 12 cycles, was carried out with a sample-barcoded 5' primer and a J-beta primer mix. MiXCR, applied by TCRdb to the 5' RACE reads, yields one record per CDR3 protein. The sample shows about 600,000 distinct CDR3 sequences, around 50% of them seen only once. The specimen sequenced was blood. Every receptor here comes from a man older than 75 in good health.

This chain links TRBV6-6 with TRBJ1-1, with no clear D. The CDR3 sequence is 13 residues long. CDR1 is MNHNY and CDR2 is SVGAGI in the germline V gene (reference sequence). The V gene lost 6 bases and the J gene lost 6 bases, with 14 bases spanning the gap. This chain's CDR3 is CASRDPGGSEAFF. The CDR3 region has the DNA TGTGCCAGCAGAGACCCGGGTGGGTCTGAAGCTTTCTTT.

This clonotype has only a few counts. The chain employs TRBV7-9 and TRBJ1-6; D uncertain. Trimming shortened V by 3 bases and J by 7 bases, and 13 bases separated the two germline ends. The length of the CDR3 is 15 residues. CDR1 and CDR2 from the germline V gene are SEHNR and FQNEAQ (reference sequence). Written as DNA, the CDR3 is TGTGCCAGCAGCTTCTCCACCGGTGGCAATTCACCCCTCCACTTT. As protein: CASSFSTGGNSPLHF.

The J gene is TRBJ2-5, the V gene TRBV7-2; D may be TRBD1 (5 bases). The end of the DNA is better explained by TRBJ2-7, so the J call may be wrong. The germline V gene encodes CDR1 SGHTA and CDR2 FQGNSA. The CDR3 spans 15 residues. For the CDR3, the DNA is TGTGCCAGCAGCTTAAACGTTGGGGCAGCCTACGAGCAGTACTTC. Protein product: CASSLNVGAAYEQYF.

This clonotype was counted a single time. In DNA form, the CDR3 reads TGTGCCAGCAGTTTTACCTACGACAGGGCCGGGGCTTTCTTT. Amino acids: CASSFTYDRAGAFF. The chain couples TRBV2 to TRBJ1-1; 7 bases are shared with TRBD1. V shed 5 bases and J 11 bases; nucleotides not matched to a gene: 14. Germline CDR1 is SNHLY and CDR2 is FYNNEI. The CDR3 extends over 14 amino acids.

This sequence joins TRBV27 and TRBJ2-7; the D is unclear. There are 14 residues in the CDR3. In germline, CDR1 is MNHEY, CDR2 SMNVEV (reference sequence). Trimming cost V 0 bases and J 4 bases, with 10 bases left between them. DNA for the CDR3: TGTGCCAGCAGTTTATCCCATCGGGCGTACGAGCAGTACTTC. It codes for CASSLSHRAYEQYF.

This clonotype was observed a few times. This chain uses TRBV7-2 with TRBJ1-4; no firm D call. In germline, CDR1 is SGHTA, CDR2 FQGNSA. The CDR3 is 13 residues long. V was cut by 7 bases and J by 6 bases, with 12 bases left in between. CDR3: CASNFPEDEKLFF. CDR3 DNA sequence: TGTGCCAGCAACTTTCCCGAAGATGAAAAACTGTTTTTT.

This clonotype was seen ten or more times. The chain links TRBV6-6 to TRBJ1-6; 7 nucleotides match TRBD1. CDR3 length equals 16 residues. The junction had 10 bases not matched to a gene; V was cut back by 3 bases and J by 8 bases. Germline V gene sequence: CDR1 MNHNY, CDR2 SVGAGI (reference sequence). CDR3 bases: TGTGCCAGCAGTTATTCTGGTTCGACAGGGCATTCACCCCTCCACTTT. Protein product: CASSYSGSTGHSPLHF.

The chain carries TRBV27 and TRBJ2-3; D remains ambiguous. Germline-derived CDR1 and CDR2 are MNHEY and SMNVEV (reference sequence). V lost 4 bases and J 0 bases, leaving 17 bases between the germline ends. There are 17 residues in the CDR3. In nucleotides, the CDR3 is TGTGCCAGCAGTTCGGCGTCAGCTCCTCTCAGCACAGATACGCAGTATTTT. Translation: CASSSASAPLSTDTQYF.

This clonotype showed up just a few times. The gene calls are TRBV4-3 and TRBJ1-4; tentative D call: TRBD1 (5 bases). The CDR3 is made up of 15 amino acids. The germline gives CDR1 LGHNA, CDR2 YSLEER. V gave up 1 base and J gave up 8 bases, with 14 bases separating them. The CDR3 is CASSQAGGLGEKLFF. The CDR3, as DNA: TGCGCCAGCAGCCAAGCTGGGGGATTAGGCGAAAAACTGTTTTTT.

This chain uses TRBV12-3 or TRBV12-4 with TRBJ2-3; 9 bases align to TRBD2. This CDR3 contains 16 residues. V lost 4 bases to trimming and J lost 9 bases; unmatched junction nucleotides: 14. The CDR3 nucleotides are TGTGCCAGCAGTTCTGACGCGGGGGGGAGTAGTGGAACGCAGTATTTT. It encodes CASSSDAGGSSGTQYF.

In regard to this clonotype: Relative to the germline gene, one junction end is altered; a read error may explain this. This chain connects TRBV7-9 to TRBJ2-4, with D possibly TRBD2 on 6 matching bases. The germline V gene encodes CDR1 SEHNR and CDR2 FQNEAQ (reference sequence). CDR3 length: 17 residues. CDR3: CTSSPPWRVVAKNIQYF. CDR3 in DNA: TGTACCAGCAGCCCACCTTGGAGGGTAGTCGCCAAAAACATTCAGTACTTC.

The chain has TRBV6-1 and TRBJ1-4; D uncertain. V was shortened by 8 bases and J by 8 bases, with 15 bases between the two germline ends. Looked up from germline, CDR1 is MNHNS and CDR2 is SASEGT. CDR3 size: 13 residues. As DNA, the CDR3 is TGTGCCAGCGCAGACACACACGGGGAAAAACTGTTTTTT. It translates to CASADTHGEKLFF.

The gene calls are TRBV30 and TRBJ2-2; TRBD2 might be the D (6 bases). V lost 5 bases, J lost 4 bases, and 17 bases lay in between. The CDR3 sequence is 15 residues long. Germline-derived CDR1 and CDR2 are GTSNPN and SVGIG (reference sequence). Here the CDR3 DNA reads TGTGCCTGGCAACCCGCCGGGACTGGCACCGGGGAGCTGTTTTTT. This encodes CAWQPAGTGTGELFF. Full variable domain (outside the CDR3, taken from reference TRBV30 and TRBJ2-2): SQTIHQWPATLVQPVGSPLSLECTVEGTSNPNLYWYRQAAGRGLQLLFYSVGIGQISSEVPQNLSASRPQDRQFILSSKKLLLSDSGFYLCAWQPAGTGTGELFFGEGSRLTVL.

Worth noting for this clonotype: Since a much larger clone is just one base distant, this may be a read error. The genes are TRBV6-5 and TRBJ1-2; D might be TRBD1 (5 bases). Germline V CDR1 and CDR2: MNHEY, SVGAGI. The CDR3 has 14 residues. The CDR3 DNA is TGTGCCAGCAGCCTAGGGTTCAGGGACTATGGCTGCACCTTC. Translation: CASSLGFRDYGCTF.

This clonotype was seen more than once but under ten times. CDR3 bases: TGTGCCTCAGGGTTGGCAGGTAGCACAGATACGCAGTATTTT. It codes for CASGLAGSTDTQYF. The V call is TRBV10-3, the J call TRBJ2-3; perhaps TRBD1 as D (5 bases). V lost 11 bases, J lost 0 bases, and 15 bases lay in between. The CDR3 extends over 14 amino acids. Germline CDR1 is ENHRY and CDR2 is SYGVKD.

The V call is TRBV20-1, the J call TRBJ2-3; 8 positions match TRBD2. After removal of 1 base from V and 3 bases from J, the junction contained 12 bases not matched to a gene. The germline CDR1 and CDR2 sequences are DFQATT and SNEGSKA (reference sequence). The CDR3 length is 17 residues. CDR3 in amino acids: CSARARGGGGRTDTQYF. DNA of the CDR3: TGCAGTGCTAGAGCCCGGGGGGGCGGGGGTCGTACAGATACGCAGTATTTT.

The V call is TRBV7-9, the J call TRBJ2-3; 7 nucleotides match TRBD1. The CDR3 has 14 residues. The V and J ends lost 4 bases and 2 bases, in that order; junction bases with no gene match: 3. Per germline, CDR1 SEHNR and CDR2 FQNEAQ (reference sequence). CDR3 sequence (DNA): TGTGCCAGCAGCTACAGGGGCCACACAGATACGCAGTATTTT. Amino acids: CASSYRGHTDTQYF. The complete variable domain, with remaining parts taken from reference TRBV7-9 and TRBJ2-3, reads DTGVSQNPRHKITKRGQNVTFRCDPISEHNRLYWYRQTLGQGPEFLTYFQNEAQLEKSRLLSDRFSAERPKGSFSTLEIQRTEQGDSAMYLCASSYRGHTDTQYFGPGTRLTVL.